This T cell receptor beta chain was obtained from a study of multiple sclerosis patients with progressive multifocal leukoencephalopathy (dated by TCRdb to the late 2010s). With regard to the full study: The study examined peripheral T and B cells of MS patients who developed PML (4 under natalizumab, 1 after alemtuzumab) and treated patients who did not. From before therapy, through 6 and 12 months, up to PML onset, two natalizumab-treated patients who later developed PML were tracked longitudinally. The study was designed to detect JC virus-specific or public T-cell expansions arising at the time of PML onset. What the research found in general, with its limitations: In most PML patients, lower normalized Shannon entropy suggested less diverse TRB repertoires, while the natalizumab-treated controls had values close to 1. TRB clones above 0.5% frequency appeared only in PML patients, but expanded clones at PML onset were already present before and during natalizumab therapy. The analysis covered only peripheral blood, although cerebrospinal fluid or brain lymphocytes might be more informative for natalizumab-associated PML. When PML developed, no shared TRBV or TRBJ gene usage and no preferred TRBV-TRBJ pairings were found. Because the cohort was small and descriptive, it remained unclear whether the findings reflect JC virus infection or general immunocompromise.

Amplification of TRB CDR3 regions from genomic DNA was performed at survey-level depth using the immunoSEQ two-step multiplex PCR. Synthetic inline TR CDR3 controls covering all V-J pairings were spiked into each PCR so that template counts could be estimated and amplification bias removed. Reads were processed so that amplification and sequencing bias were reduced, and quantification was performed against synthetic TR CDR3 analogs. Turning to the authors' computational methods: Raw data were processed in ImmunoSEQ Analyzer, with out-of-frame sequences and CDR3s containing stop codons removed, and gene names were assigned according to IMGT nomenclature. Normalized Shannon entropy, defined as 1 minus Pielou's evenness, served as the summary measure of repertoire diversity. Only TRB sequences sharing the V gene, the J gene and the CDR3 were counted as identical. Public PML clonotypes were CDR3s found in two or more PML-onset samples but not found earlier, in controls, or in public databases. Position-by-position CDR3 amino acid composition was analyzed in Skylign with the observed count method. TCRdb carries this immuneACCESS record with in-frame sequences only. Its versions omit some clonotypes, under half of them owing to an unresolved V gene in the studies checked, with the rest unexplained. V and J calls plus clone size are reproduced from that table; the DNA served to infer D and trimming. The sample table shows about 32,000 clones, and roughly 87% are seen once. The ten largest clones take up 5.7% of the sample.

This clone has a handful of counts. Its antigen is still unknown. The input lacks base qualities; no much larger clone sits a single base away. Sample time point, as interpreted from the label and publication: time of PML onset. This specimen's treatment or condition label, per the study, means: on natalizumab therapy at sampling. PML diagnosis was based on clinical and MRI findings and was confirmed by detection of JC virus DNA in cerebrospinal fluid. In the natalizumab-treated patients, PML developed after between 16 and 56 months of natalizumab therapy. Interferon beta had previously been received by all listed patients, and all PML patients were female. T3 blood samples were collected at the time of PML onset. Ficoll-Hypaque density gradient centrifugation was used to isolate peripheral blood mononuclear cells. Based on the germline V gene, the CDR1 and CDR2 sequences are LGHNA and YNFKEQ. The CDR3, from cysteine to phenylalanine, totals 16 residues. Here the CDR3 DNA is all that survives: 48 bases in frame from base 1. V is reduced by 0 bases and J by 6 bases, leaving a spacing of 15 bases between them.

Sequenced material: PBMCs, taken from a patient treated with natalizumab. In this chain, TRBV4-2 is recombined with TRBJ2-1, and possibly TRBD2, on 6 matching bases. The sequence came from a woman between 40 and 55 years old with progressive multifocal leukoencephalopathy. CDR3 sequence: CASSQDDGSGGNEQFF. The DNA is TGTGCCAGCAGCCAAGACGACGGGAGTGGTGGCAATGAGCAGTTCTTC.